This note documents a single TCR beta chain sequence. Antigen unknown. The data were obtained in a study of CD8+ T cells in alopecia areata. The study's findings and limits: In patients, TCRs were shared less clearly than in mice, and HLA may possibly be involved.

Extracted from the samples, RNA was reverse transcribed into cDNA to serve as the sequencing template. Sequencing used immunoSEQ multiplex PCR; TCRdb keeps in-frame clones, though not all of them. The data hold roughly 65,000 clones, with more than 40% observed a single time. Germline V gene lookup returns CDR1 SEHNR and CDR2 FQNEAQ (reference sequence). V lost 6 bases to trimming and J lost 6 bases, with 15 bases between them. The length of the CDR3 is 13 residues. The J gene is TRBJ2-7, the V gene TRBV7-9; D uncertain. The TCR sequence derives from a human donor with alopecia areata. The sample consisted of CD8+ T cells sorted from blood, taken at week 0. CDR3 nucleotides: TGTGCCAGCAGTCCCATAGGGTGGTTCGAGCAGTACTTC. This gives the protein CASSPIGWFEQYF. Looking up the rest from reference TRBV7-9 and TRBJ2-7 gives the full variable domain: DTGVSQNPRHKITKRGQNVTFRCDPISEHNRLYWYRQTLGQGPEFLTYFQNEAQLEKSRLLSDRFSAERPKGSFSTLEIQRTEQGDSAMYLCASSPIGWFEQYFGPGTRLTVT.